The rows below give T cell receptor beta chains drawn from one sample of a study of radiation and T cells in renal cell carcinoma. Assay used: immunoSEQ multiplex PCR; TCRdb lists only in-frame clones, some missing. Among 150,000 to 180,000 clones, 87% were seen once, and the ten largest hold 13%. Sequences were derived from blood, sampled from a patient whose treatment included radiotherapy and nephrectomy. The origin of the receptors is a woman in her forties or fifties with renal cell carcinoma. The CDR3 runs from the conserved cysteine through the conserved F or W. Fields, in order: clone size, V gene, J gene, D gene, CDR3 DNA, CDR3 protein. D genes are given only for firm matches. Clone size is given for some rows only: seen once, a few or many times, or a class if the clone is expanded.

clone size: NA
V gene: TRBV18
J gene: TRBJ2-2
D gene: NA
CDR3 DNA: TGTGCCAGCTCACCAAGGCCAACCGGGGAGCTGTTTTTT
CDR3 protein: CASSPRPTGELFF

clone size: NA
V gene: TRBV7-2
J gene: TRBJ2-3
D gene: NA
CDR3 DNA: TGTGCCAGCAGCTTATGGGCAGCGCCCTTTGATACGCAGTATTTT
CDR3 protein: CASSLWAAPFDTQYF

clone size: NA
V gene: TRBV10-2
J gene: TRBJ2-7
D gene: NA
CDR3 DNA: TGCGCCAGCAGTGTCAACAGGGCCTACGAGCAGTACTTC
CDR3 protein: CASSVNRAYEQYF

clone size: NA
V gene: TRBV11-2
J gene: TRBJ1-2
D gene: NA
CDR3 DNA: TGTGCCAGCAGCTTAGAGATTGGGGGCGATGGCTACACCTTC
CDR3 protein: CASSLEIGGDGYTF

clone size: NA
V gene: TRBV7-8
J gene: TRBJ2-2
D gene: NA
CDR3 DNA: TGTGCCAGCACCTTACTCCGGGGGCTGGGCGGGGAGCTGTTTTTT
CDR3 protein: CASTLLRGLGGELFF

clone size: NA
V gene: TRBV11-1
J gene: TRBJ2-7
D gene: TRBD1
CDR3 DNA: TGTGCCAGCAGCCGGGACAGGCTATACGAGCAGTACTTC
CDR3 protein: CASSRDRLYEQYF

clone size: NA
V gene: TRBV19
J gene: TRBJ2-7
D gene: TRBD1
CDR3 DNA: TGTGCCAGTAGTACAAAGACAGGGGGGATCTACGAGCAGTACTTC
CDR3 protein: CASSTKTGGIYEQYF

clone size: NA
V gene: TRBV7-6
J gene: TRBJ2-2
D gene: NA
CDR3 DNA: TGTGCCAGCAGCTTAGGCTCGGGGAACACCGGGGAGCTGTTTTTT
CDR3 protein: CASSLGSGNTGELFF

clone size: NA
V gene: TRBV30
J gene: TRBJ1-1
D gene: NA
CDR3 DNA: TGTGCCTGGAGGCAAAGGGTGGACGCCGATGGAGCTTTCTTT
CDR3 protein: CAWRQRVDADGAFF

clone size: few
V gene: TRBV7-9
J gene: TRBJ2-5
D gene: NA
CDR3 DNA: TGTGCCAGCACCAAGGGGGGGCAGGGAGGAGAGACCCAGTACTTC
CDR3 protein: CASTKGGQGGETQYF

clone size: once
V gene: TRBV25-1
J gene: TRBJ1-4
D gene: NA
CDR3 DNA: TGTGCCAGCAGTTTCCAGTCCATCGCAACTAATGAAAAACTGTTTTTT
CDR3 protein: CASSFQSIATNEKLFF

clone size: NA
V gene: TRBV16
J gene: TRBJ2-7
D gene: NA
CDR3 DNA: TGTGCCAGCAGCCCCTTAGAGAGCGTAGGCGAGCAGTACTTC
CDR3 protein: CASSPLESVGEQYF

clone size: NA
V gene: TRBV19
J gene: TRBJ2-3
D gene: NA
CDR3 DNA: TGTGCCAGTAGTCTCGGGGGCCGCACAGATACGCAGTATTTT
CDR3 protein: CASSLGGRTDTQYF

clone size: NA
V gene: TRBV2
J gene: TRBJ2-3
D gene: NA
CDR3 DNA: TGTGCCAGCAGCAAGGGTAGTCTCCCAGATACGCAGTATTTT
CDR3 protein: CASSKGSLPDTQYF

clone size: NA
V gene: TRBV5-4
J gene: TRBJ1-1
D gene: NA
CDR3 DNA: TGTGCCAGCAGCCCAACACTAATGAACACTGAAGCTTTCTTT
CDR3 protein: CASSPTLMNTEAFF

clone size: NA
V gene: TRBV9
J gene: TRBJ1-2
D gene: NA
CDR3 DNA: TGTGCCAGCAGCGTAGCCGGAGGGGTGGGCTATGGCTACACCTTC
CDR3 protein: CASSVAGGVGYGYTF

clone size: NA
V gene: TRBV7-3
J gene: TRBJ2-5
D gene: NA
CDR3 DNA: TGTGCCAGCAGCTTAAGCCCTGGGGAGACCCAGTACTTC
CDR3 protein: CASSLSPGETQYF

clone size: NA
V gene: TRBV13
J gene: TRBJ1-4
D gene: TRBD1
CDR3 DNA: TGTGCCAGTTCCCGACGACAGGGCGGTGAAAAACTGTTTTTT
CDR3 protein: CASSRRQGGEKLFF

clone size: NA
V gene: TRBV7-9
J gene: TRBJ1-1
D gene: TRBD1
CDR3 DNA: TGTGCCAGCAGCTTAGCGCGGGGGCAGGGGGCTCTCCACACTGAAGCTTTCTTT
CDR3 protein: CASSLARGQGALHTEAFF

clone size: NA
V gene: TRBV5-1
J gene: TRBJ2-6
D gene: TRBD1
CDR3 DNA: TGCGCCAGCAGCCTACAGACAGGGGAAACCTCTGGGGCCAACGTCCTGACTTTC
CDR3 protein: CASSLQTGETSGANVLTF

clone size: NA
V gene: TRBV29-1
J gene: TRBJ1-2
D gene: TRBD1
CDR3 DNA: TGCAGCGTCCTGACAGGGGCCACCTTCTATAACTATGGCTACACCTTC
CDR3 protein: CSVLTGATFYNYGYTF

clone size: NA
V gene: TRBV10-3
J gene: TRBJ2-1
D gene: NA
CDR3 DNA: TGTGCCATCAGCAGCCACAATGAGCAGTTCTTC
CDR3 protein: CAISSHNEQFF

clone size: NA
V gene: TRBV5-1
J gene: TRBJ2-3
D gene: NA
CDR3 DNA: TGCGCCAGCAGCTTGCCGGCGGACAGCACAGATACGCAGTATTTT
CDR3 protein: CASSLPADSTDTQYF

clone size: NA
V gene: TRBV29-1
J gene: TRBJ1-2
D gene: NA
CDR3 DNA: TGCAGCGTCCCGGGAAGTACCTTC
CDR3 protein: CSVPGSTF

clone size: NA
V gene: TRBV5-1
J gene: TRBJ2-1
D gene: TRBD2
CDR3 DNA: TGCGCCAGCAGCTGGACGGGGACTAGCGGGGGAAATGAGCAGTTCTTC
CDR3 protein: CASSWTGTSGGNEQFF

clone size: NA
V gene: TRBV7-9
J gene: TRBJ1-2
D gene: NA
CDR3 DNA: TGTGCCAGCAGCTTTCTGGGCGCAGAATATGGCTACACCTTC
CDR3 protein: CASSFLGAEYGYTF

clone size: NA
V gene: TRBV6-5
J gene: TRBJ1-2
D gene: NA
CDR3 DNA: TGTGCCAGCTTGGACCGAACTAACTATGGCTACACCTTC
CDR3 protein: CASLDRTNYGYTF

clone size: NA
V gene: TRBV7-2
J gene: TRBJ2-3
D gene: NA
CDR3 DNA: TGTGCCAGCAGCCCCGGATCGCTCACAGATACGCAGTATTTT
CDR3 protein: CASSPGSLTDTQYF

clone size: NA
V gene: TRBV29-1
J gene: TRBJ1-2
D gene: NA
CDR3 DNA: TGCAGCGTTTCAGTTTCTGGGGGGACGGGCGGCTACACCTTC
CDR3 protein: CSVSVSGGTGGYTF

clone size: NA
V gene: TRBV10-2
J gene: TRBJ2-7
D gene: NA
CDR3 DNA: TGCGCCAGCAGTCAGAGATACTACGAGCAGTACTTC
CDR3 protein: CASSQRYYEQYF

clone size: NA
V gene: TRBV11-2
J gene: TRBJ2-1
D gene: NA
CDR3 DNA: TGTGCCAGCAGCTCTCTGCGGGGATCCTACAATGAGCAGTTCTTC
CDR3 protein: CASSSLRGSYNEQFF

clone size: NA
V gene: TRBV25-1
J gene: TRBJ2-2
D gene: NA
CDR3 DNA: TGTGCCAGCAGTGAAGCACGGGCGCCGAACACCGGGGAGCTGTTTTTT
CDR3 protein: CASSEARAPNTGELFF

clone size: NA
V gene: TRBV21-1
J gene: TRBJ1-3
D gene: NA
CDR3 DNA: TGTGCCAGCATGGGACAGGGGGCTTGGAGGGGAAACACCATATATTTT
CDR3 protein: CASMGQGAWRGNTIYF

clone size: NA
V gene: TRBV13
J gene: TRBJ1-5
D gene: NA
CDR3 DNA: TGTGCCAGCAGCAAAGCCGCCAGGGAGGTGAGCAATCAGCCCCAGCATTTT
CDR3 protein: CASSKAAREVSNQPQHF

clone size: NA
V gene: TRBV7-2
J gene: TRBJ2-7
D gene: TRBD2
CDR3 DNA: TGTGCCAGCAGCTCCGTCGCGGGGGGGACCTACGAGCAGTACTTC
CDR3 protein: CASSSVAGGTYEQYF

clone size: NA
V gene: TRBV19
J gene: TRBJ2-7
D gene: NA
CDR3 DNA: TGTGCCAGTTCATCTCAGGGGGGAACCTACGAGCAGTACTTC
CDR3 protein: CASSSQGGTYEQYF

clone size: NA
V gene: TRBV9
J gene: TRBJ2-3
D gene: NA
CDR3 DNA: TGTGCCAGCGGGGGGGCCGCAGATACGCAGTATTTT
CDR3 protein: CASGGAADTQYF

clone size: NA
V gene: TRBV14
J gene: TRBJ2-3
D gene: NA
CDR3 DNA: TGTGCCAGCAGCCAAGATAGGGTGGCCATCCGGGGCACAGATACGCAGTATTTT
CDR3 protein: CASSQDRVAIRGTDTQYF